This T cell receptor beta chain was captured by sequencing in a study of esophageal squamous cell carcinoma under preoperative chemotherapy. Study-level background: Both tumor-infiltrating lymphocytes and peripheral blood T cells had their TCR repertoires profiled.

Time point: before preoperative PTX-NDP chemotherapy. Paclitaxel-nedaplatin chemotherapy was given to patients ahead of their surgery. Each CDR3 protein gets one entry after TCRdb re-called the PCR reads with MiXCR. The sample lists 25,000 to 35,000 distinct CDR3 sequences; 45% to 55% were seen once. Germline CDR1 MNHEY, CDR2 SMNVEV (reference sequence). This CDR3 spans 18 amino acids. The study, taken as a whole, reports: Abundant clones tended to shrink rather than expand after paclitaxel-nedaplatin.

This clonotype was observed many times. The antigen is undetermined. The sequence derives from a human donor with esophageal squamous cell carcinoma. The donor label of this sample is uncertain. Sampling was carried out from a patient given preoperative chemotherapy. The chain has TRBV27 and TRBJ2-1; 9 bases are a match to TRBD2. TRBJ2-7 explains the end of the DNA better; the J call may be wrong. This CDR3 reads CASSLRRGGLGQYNEQYF. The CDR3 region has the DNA TGTGCCAGCAGTTTAAGGCGGGGGGGGCTGGGACAGTACAATGAGCAGTACTTC.